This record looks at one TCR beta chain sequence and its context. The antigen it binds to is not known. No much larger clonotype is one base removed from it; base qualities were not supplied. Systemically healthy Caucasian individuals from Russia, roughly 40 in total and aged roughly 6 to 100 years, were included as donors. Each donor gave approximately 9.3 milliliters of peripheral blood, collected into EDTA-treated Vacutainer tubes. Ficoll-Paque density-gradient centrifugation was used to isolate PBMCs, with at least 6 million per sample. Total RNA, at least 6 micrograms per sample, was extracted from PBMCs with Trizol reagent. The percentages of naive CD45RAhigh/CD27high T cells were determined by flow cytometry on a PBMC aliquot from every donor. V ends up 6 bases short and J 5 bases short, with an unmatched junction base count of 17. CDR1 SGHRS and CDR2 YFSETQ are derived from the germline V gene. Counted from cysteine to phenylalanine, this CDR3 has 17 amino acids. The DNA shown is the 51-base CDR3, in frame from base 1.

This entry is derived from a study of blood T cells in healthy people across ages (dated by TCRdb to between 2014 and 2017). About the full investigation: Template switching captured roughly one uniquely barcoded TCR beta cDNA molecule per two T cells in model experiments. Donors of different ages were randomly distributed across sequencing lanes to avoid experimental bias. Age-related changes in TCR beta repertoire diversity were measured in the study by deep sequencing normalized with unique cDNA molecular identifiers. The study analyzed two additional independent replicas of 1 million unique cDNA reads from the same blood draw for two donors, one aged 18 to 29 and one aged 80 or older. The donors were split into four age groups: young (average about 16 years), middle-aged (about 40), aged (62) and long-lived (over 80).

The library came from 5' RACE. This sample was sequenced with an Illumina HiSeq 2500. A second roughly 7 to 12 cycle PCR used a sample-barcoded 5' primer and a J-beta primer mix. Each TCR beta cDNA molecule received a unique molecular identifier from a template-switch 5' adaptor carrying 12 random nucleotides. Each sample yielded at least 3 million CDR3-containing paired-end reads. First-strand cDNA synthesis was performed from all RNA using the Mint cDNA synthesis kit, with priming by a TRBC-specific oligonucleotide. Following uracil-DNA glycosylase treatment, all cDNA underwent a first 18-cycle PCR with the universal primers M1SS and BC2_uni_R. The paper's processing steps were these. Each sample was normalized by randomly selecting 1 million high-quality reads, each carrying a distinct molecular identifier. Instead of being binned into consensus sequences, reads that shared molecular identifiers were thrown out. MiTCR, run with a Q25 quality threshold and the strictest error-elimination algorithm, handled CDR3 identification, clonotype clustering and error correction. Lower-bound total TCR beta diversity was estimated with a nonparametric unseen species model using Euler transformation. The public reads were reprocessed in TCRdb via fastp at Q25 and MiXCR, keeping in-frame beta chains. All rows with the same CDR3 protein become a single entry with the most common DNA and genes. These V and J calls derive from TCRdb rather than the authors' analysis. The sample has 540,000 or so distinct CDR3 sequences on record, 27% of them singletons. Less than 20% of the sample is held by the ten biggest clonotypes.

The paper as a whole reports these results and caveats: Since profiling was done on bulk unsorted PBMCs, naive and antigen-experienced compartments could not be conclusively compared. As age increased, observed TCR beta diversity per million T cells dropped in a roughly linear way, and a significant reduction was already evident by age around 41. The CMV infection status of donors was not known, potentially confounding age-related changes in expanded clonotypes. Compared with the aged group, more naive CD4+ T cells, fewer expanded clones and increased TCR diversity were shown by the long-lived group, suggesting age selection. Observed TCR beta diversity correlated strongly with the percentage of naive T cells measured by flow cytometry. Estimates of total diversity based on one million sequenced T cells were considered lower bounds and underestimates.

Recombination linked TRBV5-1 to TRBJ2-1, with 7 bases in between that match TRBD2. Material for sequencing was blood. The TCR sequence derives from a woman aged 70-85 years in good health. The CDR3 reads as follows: CASTPDMSGVGNNEQFF. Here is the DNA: TGCGCCAGCACTCCTGATATGAGCGGGGTTGGCAACAATGAGCAGTTCTTC.